This T cell receptor beta chain appears in the sequencing data of a study of CD4 T cells in relation to SARS-CoV-2 and coronaviruses. Study at large: After approximately 10 days of antigen culture, PBMC TCR beta CDR3s were sequenced. Controls used an HIV-1 Nef peptide pool or no peptide. The HLA restriction of the shared crossreactive spike epitopes was mapped.

V shed 0 bases and J shed 7 bases, with 17 bases lying between them. CDR1 and CDR2 from the germline V gene are SGDLS and YYNGEE. The CDR3 length is 16 residues. The unexposed donors gave CD4+ T cells in 2011-2018, prior to COVID-19. The cells were cultured for around ten days before CD4+ T cells were isolated. Sequencing used immunoSEQ multiplex PCR; TCRdb keeps in-frame clones, though not all of them. In the table there are around 21,000 clones, around 66% of which are singletons. Regarding the study as a whole: In 55% to 75% of donors, memory CD4+ clonotypes crossrecognized SARS-CoV-2 and at least one common cold coronavirus spike.

This clone has just one count. What it recognizes is unknown. The chain carries TRBV9 and TRBJ2-1, with D tentatively TRBD2 (7 bases). This TCR came from a human donor in good health. Sequencing was performed on CD4+ T cells from PBMCs, cultured in vitro. The CDR3 here is CASSVGEGVVRNEQFF. CDR3 DNA sequence: TGTGCCAGCAGCGTAGGGGAGGGGGTCGTTAGGAATGAGCAGTTCTTC.